This TCR beta chain was identified during a study of cytomegalovirus exposure and HLA in healthy donors. Broader study findings: Most observed TCR sequences were rare, whereas some public TCRs were detected in many donors. Sequencing likely caused a cluster of highly shared sequence variants.

Trimming removed 1 base at V and 5 bases at J, with 15 bases between. Germline CDR1 reads MNHNS; CDR2 reads SASEGT. This CDR3 spans 16 amino acids. A word on this clone: The antigen is undetermined.

13 Jbeta primers and 60 Vbeta primers were used for the PCR. Here immunoSEQ multiplex PCR was the method, and the copy in TCRdb shows in-frame clones only, minus some. Of 150,000 or so clones listed, around 72% are singletons. The clonotype comes from a woman aged 50 to 60 in good health and CMV-seropositive. What was sequenced was PBMCs. This sequence joins TRBV6-1 and TRBJ1-5, with D possibly TRBD1 on 5 matching bases. This CDR3 is CASSEVLGRGDQPQHF. In nucleotides, the CDR3 is TGTGCCAGCAGTGAAGTTTTGGGAAGGGGCGATCAGCCCCAGCATTTT.